The T cell receptor beta chain described here comes from a study of T cells in narcolepsy. On this clone itself: Its cognate antigen is unknown.

General study results and limits: HCRT-specific and TRIB2-specific autoreactive clonotypes appeared among same-patient CSF and blood CD4+ clonotypes.

Sequencing was performed with immunoSEQ multiplex PCR; in TCRdb, only in-frame clones are kept and a portion is missing. The sample contains under 35,000 clones, over 80% of which appear only once. The sequence came from a human donor with narcolepsy. Sequenced material: CD45RA- memory CD4+ T cells from PBMCs.

The CDR3 here is CASRKGRIGELFF. CDR3 sequence (DNA): TGTGCCAGCCGCAAGGGGCGTATCGGGGAGCTGTTTTTT. This chain uses TRBV5-6 with TRBJ2-2, with TRBD1 as a possible D gene (5 bases). Deletions cut 7 bases from V and 7 bases from J, with 14 bases between. Germline V gene data show CDR1 as SGHDT and CDR2 as YYEEEE. The CDR3 consists of 13 residues. The variable domain in full, completed from reference TRBV5-6 and TRBJ2-2, reads DAGVTQSPTHLIKTRGQQVTLRCSPKSGHDTVSWYQQALGQGPQFIFQYYEEEERQRGNFPDRFSGHQFPNYSSELNVNALLLGDSALYLCASRKGRIGELFFGEGSRLTVL.